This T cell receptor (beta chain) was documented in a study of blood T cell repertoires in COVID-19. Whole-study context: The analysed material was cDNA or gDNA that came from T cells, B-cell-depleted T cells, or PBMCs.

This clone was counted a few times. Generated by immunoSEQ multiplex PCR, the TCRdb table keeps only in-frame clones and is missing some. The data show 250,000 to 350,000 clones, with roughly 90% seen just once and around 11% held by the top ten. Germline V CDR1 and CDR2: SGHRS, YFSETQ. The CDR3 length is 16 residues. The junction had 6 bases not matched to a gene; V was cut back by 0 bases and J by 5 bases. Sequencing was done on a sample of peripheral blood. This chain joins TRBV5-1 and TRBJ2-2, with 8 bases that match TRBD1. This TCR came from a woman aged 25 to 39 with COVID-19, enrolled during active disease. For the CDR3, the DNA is TGCGCCAGCAGCTTGGTCGCAGGGGGCAAGACCGGGGAGCTGTTTTTT. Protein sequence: CASSLVAGGKTGELFF.